This is a list of T cell receptor beta chains from one sample in a study of shared clonotypes between healthy human individuals. Assay used: immunoSEQ multiplex PCR; TCRdb lists only in-frame clones, some missing. This repertoire shows more than 400,000 clones, 96% found once; its top ten account for under 0.06%. Source material: naive CD4+ T cells sorted from blood. These receptors were obtained from a woman aged 30 to 39 in good health. CDR3s include the opening cysteine and the closing phenylalanine or tryptophan. D genes are given only for firm matches. Some rows mark clone size as missing; the rest say once, few, many or name a class of expanded clone.

D gene	V gene	J gene	clone size	CDR3 protein	CDR3 DNA
-	TRBV30	TRBJ2-2	-	CAWSLAVGELFF	TGTGCCTGGAGTTTAGCGGTCGGGGAGCTGTTTTTT
TRBD2	TRBV15	TRBJ2-7	-	CATSRERLAGTYEQYF	TGTGCCACCAGCAGAGAGCGACTAGCGGGAACCTACGAGCAGTACTTC
TRBD2	TRBV5-4	TRBJ2-5	-	CASSPLAAGGGETQYF	TGTGCCAGCAGCCCCCTTGCAGCGGGAGGGGGTGAGACCCAGTACTTC
-	TRBV25-1	TRBJ2-3	-	CASSHAGSDTQYF	TGTGCCAGCAGTCACGCAGGGTCAGATACGCAGTATTTT
-	TRBV7-2	TRBJ1-2	-	CASSHSGEDGYTF	TGTGCCAGCAGCCATTCCGGGGAAGACGGCTACACCTTC
TRBD1	TRBV10-3	TRBJ1-4	-	CAISNPGGNEKLFF	TGTGCCATCAGTAACCCAGGGGGAAATGAAAAACTGTTTTTT
TRBD1	TRBV5-6	TRBJ2-1	-	CASSSLVKGARNEQFF	TGTGCCAGCAGTTCCCTGGTGAAGGGGGCGAGGAATGAGCAGTTCTTC
-	TRBV5-1	TRBJ2-5	-	CASSLGVTTQETQYF	TGCGCCAGCAGCTTGGGGGTGACAACTCAAGAGACCCAGTACTTC
TRBD2	TRBV13	TRBJ2-7	once	CASRKLAESYEQYF	TGTGCCAGCAGGAAACTAGCGGAATCCTACGAGCAGTACTTC
TRBD2	TRBV28	TRBJ2-1	-	CASSFGSAGGRNEQFF	TGTGCCAGCAGTTTTGGATCTGCGGGAGGCCGCAATGAGCAGTTCTTC
-	TRBV18	TRBJ1-2	-	CASSPEGVAGYYGYTF	TGTGCCAGCTCACCAGAAGGGGTGGCGGGGTACTATGGCTACACCTTC
TRBD2	TRBV5-1	TRBJ2-2	-	CASSSPSGRSTGELFF	TGCGCCAGCAGCTCTCCTAGCGGGAGAAGTACCGGGGAGCTGTTTTTT
-	TRBV19	TRBJ2-1	-	CASSKYRGGIDNEQFF	TGTGCCAGTAGTAAATATAGGGGCGGAATCGACAATGAGCAGTTCTTC
-	TRBV5-1	TRBJ1-1	once	CASSSQGWNTEAFF	TGCGCCAGCAGCTCGCAGGGCTGGAACACTGAAGCTTTCTTT
TRBD1	TRBV5-1	TRBJ1-2	-	CASSLEGQGDGYTF	TGCGCCAGCAGCTTGGAGGGACAGGGGGATGGCTACACCTTC
-	TRBV28	TRBJ1-5	-	CASSLAQGSQPQHF	TGTGCCAGCAGTTTAGCACAGGGAAGTCAGCCCCAGCATTTT
TRBD1	TRBV27	TRBJ2-7	-	CASKWTGSYEQYF	TGTGCCAGCAAATGGACAGGAAGCTACGAGCAGTACTTC
-	TRBV10-3	TRBJ2-1	-	CAISESGKKGEFF	TGTGCCATCAGTGAGTCGGGCAAAAAAGGGGAGTTCTTC
-	TRBV19	TRBJ2-2	once	CASTSVGGTTNTGELFF	TGTGCCAGTACCTCGGTTGGAGGGACCACGAACACCGGGGAGCTGTTTTTT
-	TRBV19	TRBJ1-5	once	CASSTEGQPNQPQHF	TGTGCCAGTAGTACAGAGGGACAACCCAATCAGCCCCAGCATTTT
-	TRBV28	TRBJ2-1	-	CASSPGAGEGWTEQFF	TGTGCCAGCAGTCCCGGGGCAGGGGAAGGCTGGACTGAGCAGTTCTTC
-	TRBV5-5	TRBJ1-1	-	CASSLLWEGMNTEAFF	TGTGCCAGCAGCTTGTTGTGGGAGGGTATGAACACTGAAGCTTTCTTT
TRBD2	TRBV11-2	TRBJ2-7	-	CASSFRREGAPEQYF	TGTGCCAGCAGCTTTAGGCGGGAGGGGGCCCCGGAGCAGTACTTC
-	TRBV28	TRBJ1-1	-	CASSLLTDYEAFF	TGTGCCAGCAGTTTATTGACAGACTATGAAGCTTTCTTT
TRBD2	TRBV30	TRBJ2-1	-	CAWSVRGTTYNEQFF	TGTGCCTGGAGTGTACGAGGGACTACCTACAATGAGCAGTTCTTC
-	TRBV28	TRBJ2-7	-	CASSAPGQSYEQYF	TGTGCCAGCAGTGCACCGGGACAATCCTACGAGCAGTACTTC
-	TRBV18	TRBJ1-4	-	CASSPYVRGNEKLFF	TGTGCCAGCTCACCATACGTGCGCGGTAATGAAAAACTGTTTTTT
-	TRBV29-1	TRBJ1-1	-	CSVENMNTEAFF	TGCAGCGTTGAAAACATGAACACTGAAGCTTTCTTT
-	TRBV6-4	TRBJ2-2	-	CASRTKDTWGNTGELFF	TGTGCCAGCAGAACCAAAGACACGTGGGGGAACACCGGGGAGCTGTTTTTT
-	TRBV11-2	TRBJ1-2	-	CASSPRDFDGYTF	TGTGCCAGCAGCCCCAGGGATTTCGATGGCTACACCTTC
-	TRBV5-1	TRBJ2-6	-	CASSNGQTGANVLTF	TGCGCCAGCAGCAACGGACAGACTGGGGCCAACGTCCTGACTTTC